Listed below are T cell receptor beta chains from one sample, sequenced in a study of identical twins. TCRdb ran MiXCR on the 5' RACE reads and lists one entry per CDR3 protein. The profile shows 1,800,000 or so distinct CDR3 sequences, 32% of them singletons. The sequenced material came from cord blood. All receptors come from a newborn girl in good health. Both conserved end residues are part of each CDR3. A D gene is named only where the DNA matches it firmly.

d_gene,v_gene,CDR3aa
TRBD2,TRBV5-6,CASSLLAGGNYEQFF
TRBD2,TRBV5-1,CASKPPGLAGVPGELFF
TRBD1,TRBV27,CASSSTGLDTQYF
NA,TRBV12-3/TRBV12-4,CASSLRADTQYF
TRBD1,TRBV14,CASRGQANYGYTF
TRBD1,TRBV12-3/TRBV12-4,CASSPTGGIYEQYF
NA,TRBV6-1,CASTLWDAYGYTF
TRBD1,TRBV28,CASSLSQGGQPQHF
NA,TRBV27,CASSLSLGANYGYTF
NA,TRBV28,CASRYFGRTEAFF
TRBD1,TRBV12-3/TRBV12-4,CASRPRAGTAEPYEQYF
NA,TRBV6-4,CASRERQAINYGYTF